The 24 T cell receptor beta chains presented below share a single source sample, sequenced in a study of blood T cell repertoires in COVID-19. The method was immunoSEQ multiplex PCR; TCRdb's version includes in-frame clones alone and lacks a portion of them. The sample carries a few hundred thousand clones, roughly 85% recorded once. The specimen was peripheral blood. The receptors were gathered from a woman aged 18-29 years with acute or convalescent COVID-19.

V gene TRBV7-9 combines with J gene TRBJ1-1; D remains ambiguous. CDR3 length: 13 residues. Germline V lookup: CDR1 SEHNR, CDR2 FQNEAQ (reference sequence). Trimming took off 8 bases at V and 2 bases at J, with 12 bases between the two ends. This CDR3 reads CASSELTNTEAFF. DNA for the CDR3: TGTGCCAGCTCCGAACTTACTAACACTGAAGCTTTCTTT.

This chain connects TRBV19 to TRBJ1-5, with 7 bases that match TRBD1. The CDR3 is made up of 16 amino acids. Trimming removed 7 bases from V and 4 bases from J; junction bases left unmatched: 13. CDR1 and CDR2 from the germline V gene are LNHDA and SQIVND (reference sequence). CDR3 in amino acids: CASTGGDRGINQPQHF. CDR3 DNA: TGTGCCAGTACCGGAGGGGACAGAGGAATTAATCAGCCCCAGCATTTT.

The chain is built from TRBV27 and TRBJ1-1; tentative D call: TRBD1 (6 bases). V lost 5 bases, J lost 5 bases, and 18 bases lay in between. Germline loops: CDR1 MNHEY, CDR2 SMNVEV (reference sequence). This CDR3 contains 15 residues. CDR3 DNA: TGTGCCAGCAGTATAACCAGGGGAGTAGAGACTGAAGCTTTCTTT. The encoded protein is CASSITRGVETEAFF.

The V gene is TRBV5-1, the J gene TRBJ2-1, with D perhaps matching TRBD1 (5 bases). Germline CDR1 is SGHRS and CDR2 is YFSETQ. V was clipped by 3 bases and J by 4 bases, with 14 bases between them. The CDR3 has 15 residues. CDR3 in DNA: TGCGCCAGCAGCTCAATGCATGGGGCATACAATGAGCAGTTCTTC. Amino acids: CASSSMHGAYNEQFF.

CDR3 coding DNA: TGTGCCACCAGTGCCCTAGATGCCAATGAGCAGTTCTTC. Translated, it gives CATSALDANEQFF. The V call is TRBV24-1, the J call TRBJ2-1; D unresolved. V lost 5 bases and J 6 bases, leaving 10 bases between the germline ends. Germline CDR1 KGHDR, CDR2 SFDVKD. This CDR3 has 13 amino acids.

This chain links TRBV30 with TRBJ2-1; a weak D match, TRBD2 (6 bases). CDR1 and CDR2 (germline): GTSNPN, SVGIG (reference sequence). V dropped 5 bases and J dropped 7 bases, with 15 bases sitting between them. CDR3 length: 13 amino acids. CDR3 residues: CAWVDYGGNEQFF. Written as DNA, the CDR3 is TGTGCCTGGGTAGACTATGGGGGGAATGAGCAGTTCTTC.

The chain employs TRBV9 and TRBJ1-5; D may be TRBD1 (6 bases). Germline CDR1 is SGDLS and CDR2 is YYNGEE. CDR3 length equals 13 residues. Trimming stripped 3 bases from V and 2 bases from J, with 6 bases between. The CDR3 sequence: CASSGQGNQPQHF. Here the CDR3 DNA reads TGTGCCAGCAGCGGACAGGGCAATCAGCCCCAGCATTTT.

This clone was seen only once. The chain has TRBV27 and TRBJ1-6, with D tentatively TRBD1 (5 bases). The CDR3 totals 15 residues. Trimming pared 5 bases from V and 10 bases from J, leaving 18 bases between. Germline V lookup: CDR1 MNHEY, CDR2 SMNVEV (reference sequence). The CDR3 DNA is TGTGCCAGCAGTCCTTCTCGGGGGGTAGGATCACCCCTCCACTTT. Encoded protein: CASSPSRGVGSPLHF.

The chain uses TRBV10-2 and TRBJ2-5; unclear D gene. The CDR3 runs to 13 residues. V was clipped by 4 bases and J by 3 bases, with 9 bases between them. Per germline, CDR1 WSHSY and CDR2 SAAADI. CDR3 in DNA: TGCGCCAGCAGTGGAGTCAGCGAAGAGACCCAGTACTTC. Protein: CASSGVSEETQYF.

CDR3: CASSPSFQREWGADTQYF. The CDR3 bases are TGTGCCAGCAGCCCGTCATTTCAGCGGGAGTGGGGGGCAGATACGCAGTATTTT. This rearrangement joins TRBV7-2 to TRBJ2-3; 8 bases are shared with TRBD2. With 5 bases clipped from V and 4 bases from J, the junction kept 17 bases outside the gene matches. Germline V gene data show CDR1 as SGHTA and CDR2 as FQGNSA. The CDR3 is made up of 18 amino acids.

This clone has just one count. The chain has TRBV18 and TRBJ2-5, with D perhaps TRBD2 (5 bases). Trimming took 5 bases from V and 1 from J, leaving 17 bases between them. Per germline, CDR1 KGHSH and CDR2 LQKENI. The CDR3 has 16 residues. Here the CDR3 reads CASSSTGIEVQETQYF. The CDR3 DNA reads TGTGCCAGCTCATCGACCGGGATCGAAGTCCAAGAGACCCAGTACTTC.

CDR3 sequence reads: CASSRTSGMLDTQYF. For the CDR3, the DNA is TGTGCCAGCAGCCGGACTAGCGGGATGCTGGATACGCAGTATTTT. The gene calls are TRBV7-9 and TRBJ2-3; 12 nucleotides line up with TRBD2. Germline V CDR1 and CDR2: SEHNR, FQNEAQ (reference sequence). Germline trimming cut 5 bases from V and 6 bases from J; bases unmatched to any gene: 6. This CDR3 has 15 amino acids.

DNA for the CDR3: TGTGCCACCAGCCCCGGGTACGAGCAGTACTTC. Amino acid sequence: CATSPGYEQYF. The rearrangement joins TRBV15 to TRBJ2-7; D is ambiguous. Germline values: CDR1 LNHNV, CDR2 YYDKDF (reference sequence). Trimming cost V 5 bases and J 4 bases, with 6 bases left between them. This CDR3 region has 11 residues. The entire variable domain, with the rest obtained from reference TRBV15 and TRBJ2-7, is as follows: DAMVIQNPRYQVTQFGKPVTLSCSQTLNHNVMYWYQQKSSQAPKLLFHYYDKDFNNEADTPDNFQSRRPNTSFCFLDIRSPGLGDTAMYLCATSPGYEQYFGPGTRLTVT.

CDR3 nucleotide sequence: TGTGCCAGCAGTCCAGGGACAGCGAATTCACCCCTCCACTTT. It codes for CASSPGTANSPLHF. The chain joins TRBV27 to TRBJ1-6, with 7 bases lining up with TRBD1. V lost 5 bases, J lost 7 bases, and 5 bases stayed unmatched. Germline lookup yields CDR1 MNHEY and CDR2 SMNVEV (reference sequence). This CDR3 is 14 amino acids long.

The chain couples TRBV28 to TRBJ1-1, with a weak D call TRBD1 (6 bases). Germline V lookup: CDR1 MDHEN, CDR2 SYDVKM. V lost 4 bases to trimming and J lost 1 base, with 16 bases between them. The CDR3 is 16 residues long. CDR3 nucleotides: TGTGCCAGCAGTTCCCCCCGACAGGCCACGAACACTGAAGCTTTCTTT. Residues: CASSSPRQATNTEAFF.

The gene calls are TRBV2 and TRBJ1-3; 7 nucleotides line up with TRBD1. V was clipped by 10 bases and J by 0 bases; unmatched bases: 12. The CDR3 has 16 residues. Germline CDR1 and CDR2: SNHLY and FYNNEI. Written as DNA, the CDR3 is TGTGCCACCGCCGAGGGACAGTTCAGCTCTGGAAACACCATATATTTT. Translated, it gives CATAEGQFSSGNTIYF.

The chain employs TRBV6-5 and TRBJ2-7; 11 bases agree with TRBD1. CDR1 is MNHEY, CDR2 SVGAGI, per germline. Trimming cost V 2 bases and J 5 bases; bases outside gene matches: 8. CDR3 size: 16 residues. CDR3 region: CASSYRQADRGHEQYF. The CDR3 nucleotides read TGTGCCAGCAGTTACCGACAGGCGGACAGGGGGCACGAGCAGTACTTC.

The chain has TRBV11-3 and TRBJ1-1; D possibly corresponds to TRBD1 (5 bases). The CDR3 has 14 residues. Trimming left V 5 bases short and J 5 bases short, with 15 bases between. Germline-derived CDR1 and CDR2 are SGHNT and YENEEA. CDR3 in amino acids: CASSLGRGSTEAFF. The CDR3 region has the DNA TGTGCCAGCAGCCTCGGTCGGGGGTCTACTGAAGCTTTCTTT.

In this sample, this clone turned up once. The CDR3 DNA reads TGTGCCAGCAGTCCAGGGGGCGATAACTATGGCTACACCTTC. Its protein is CASSPGGDNYGYTF. The chain has TRBV7-2 and TRBJ1-2; 8 nucleotides match TRBD1. Germline V gene sequence: CDR1 SGHTA, CDR2 FQGNSA. This CDR3 has 14 residues. Unmatched junction bases numbered 4, after V lost 6 bases and J lost 1 base.

The chain couples TRBV10-3 to TRBJ2-1; possible D gene TRBD1, 6 bases. Germline values: CDR1 ENHRY, CDR2 SYGVKD. V was pared by 8 bases and J by 9 bases, with 20 bases between. The CDR3 has 14 residues. CDR3 sequence reads: CAIEGQNPRGEQFF. The CDR3 coding sequence is TGTGCCATCGAGGGGCAAAACCCCAGGGGTGAGCAGTTCTTC.

V usage is TRBV19 and J usage is TRBJ1-3; D is uncertain. CDR1 is LNHDA and CDR2 is SQIVND in the germline V gene (reference sequence). Trimming cost V 5 bases and J 0 bases, with 8 bases left between them. The CDR3 is made up of 14 amino acids. CDR3 sequence: CASSSGSSGNTIYF. The CDR3 DNA sequence: TGTGCCAGTAGTTCTGGGAGCTCTGGAAACACCATATATTTT.

CDR3 amino acids: CASSEGGPQHF. CDR3 nucleotide sequence: TGTGCCAGCAGTGAAGGAGGGCCCCAGCATTTT. The V gene is TRBV2, the J gene TRBJ1-5; D unclear. The V gene lost 1 base and the J gene lost 9 bases, with 4 bases spanning the gap. The CDR3 length is 11 residues. Germline V gene sequence: CDR1 SNHLY, CDR2 FYNNEI.

This sequence joins TRBV2 and TRBJ1-2; unclear D gene. Germline lookup yields CDR1 SNHLY and CDR2 FYNNEI. The CDR3 consists of 16 residues. V was clipped by 0 bases and J by 2 bases, with 13 bases between them. The CDR3 here is CASSEALGSLNYGYTF. DNA of the CDR3: TGTGCCAGCAGTGAAGCGCTGGGCAGCCTCAACTATGGCTACACCTTC.

V gene TRBV12-5 combines with J gene TRBJ2-7; D remains ambiguous. There are 14 residues in the CDR3. The V end lost 0 bases, the J end lost 0 bases, and 6 bases lay between the germline ends. Germline loops: CDR1 LGHNT, CDR2 FRNRAP. In DNA, the CDR3 is TGTGCTAGTGGTTTGGTGACACTCTCCTACGAGCAGTACTTC. It translates to CASGLVTLSYEQYF.